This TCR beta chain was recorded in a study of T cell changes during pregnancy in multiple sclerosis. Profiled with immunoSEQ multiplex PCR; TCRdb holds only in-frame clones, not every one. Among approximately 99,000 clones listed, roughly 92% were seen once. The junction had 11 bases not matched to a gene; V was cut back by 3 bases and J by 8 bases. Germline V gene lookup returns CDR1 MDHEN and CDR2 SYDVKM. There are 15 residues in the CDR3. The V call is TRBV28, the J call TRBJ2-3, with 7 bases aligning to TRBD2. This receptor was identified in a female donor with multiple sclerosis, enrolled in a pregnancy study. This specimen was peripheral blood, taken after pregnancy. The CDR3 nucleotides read TGTGCCAGCAGTTTCTCGGGGGGAGTGGATCGTACGCAGTATTTT. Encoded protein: CASSFSGGVDRTQYF.